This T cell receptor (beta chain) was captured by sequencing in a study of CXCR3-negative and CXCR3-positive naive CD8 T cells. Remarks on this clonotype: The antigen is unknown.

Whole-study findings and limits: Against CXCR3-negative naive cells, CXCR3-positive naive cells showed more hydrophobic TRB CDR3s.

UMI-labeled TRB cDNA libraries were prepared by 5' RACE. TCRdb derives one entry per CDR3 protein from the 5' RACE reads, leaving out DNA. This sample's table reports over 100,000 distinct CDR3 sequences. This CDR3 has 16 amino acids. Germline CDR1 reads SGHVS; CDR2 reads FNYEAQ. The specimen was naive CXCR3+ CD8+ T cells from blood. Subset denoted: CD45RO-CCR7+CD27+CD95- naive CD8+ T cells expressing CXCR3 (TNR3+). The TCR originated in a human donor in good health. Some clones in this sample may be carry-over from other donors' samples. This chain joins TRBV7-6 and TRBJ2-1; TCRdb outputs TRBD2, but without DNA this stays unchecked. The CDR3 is CASSAEVAGGPIEQFF.